The subject of this entry is one T cell receptor beta chain. Its antigen remains unidentified. The data originate from a study of cytomegalovirus exposure and HLA in healthy donors. Overall study findings and caveats: With later analysis, a missense DCLRE1C variant became linked to TCR beta V- and J-gene trimming.

The PCR employed 60 Vbeta primers together with 13 Jbeta primers. TCRdb's copy holds only in-frame clones and misses some; the assay was immunoSEQ multiplex PCR. The sample has fewer than 95,000 clones, 76% seen once. Specimen: PBMCs. This TCR came from a man in his forties in good health and CMV-seronegative.

Here the CDR3 DNA reads TGTGCCAGCAGTGGCGGAGGGCCCAATGAAAAACTGTTTTTT. Its protein is CASSGGGPNEKLFF. The chain combines TRBV28 with TRBJ1-4, with D unclear. The CDR3 totals 14 residues. Per the germline V gene, CDR1 is MDHEN and CDR2 is SYDVKM. Trimming removed 5 bases at V and 5 bases at J, with 12 bases between.